This T cell receptor (beta chain) was captured in a study of cytomegalovirus exposure and HLA in healthy donors. The ends lost 5 bases at V and 2 bases at J; junction bases unmatched: 14. Germline V gives CDR1 SGHAT, CDR2 FQDESV (reference sequence). The CDR3 spans 17 residues. Both 60 Vbeta primers and 13 Jbeta primers went into the PCR. Here immunoSEQ multiplex PCR was the method, and the copy in TCRdb shows in-frame clones only, minus some. Seen here are roughly 160,000 clones, around 82% observed once, and the top ten hold roughly 1%. The chain recombines TRBV11-1 with TRBJ1-1; 7 bases map to TRBD1. The source material was PBMCs. This TCR derives from a man aged 30 to 39 in good health and CMV-seronegative. The CDR3 region is CASSHLGEQGGNTEAFF. Written as DNA, the CDR3 is TGTGCCAGCAGCCACCTGGGGGAACAAGGGGGCAACACTGAAGCTTTCTTT. Full variable domain (remainder filled in from reference TRBV11-1 and TRBJ1-1): EAEVAQSPRYKITEKSQAVAFWCDPISGHATLYWYRQILGQGPELLVQFQDESVVDDSQLPKDRFSAERLKGVDSTLKIQPAELGDSAMYLCASSHLGEQGGNTEAFFGQGTRLTVV.